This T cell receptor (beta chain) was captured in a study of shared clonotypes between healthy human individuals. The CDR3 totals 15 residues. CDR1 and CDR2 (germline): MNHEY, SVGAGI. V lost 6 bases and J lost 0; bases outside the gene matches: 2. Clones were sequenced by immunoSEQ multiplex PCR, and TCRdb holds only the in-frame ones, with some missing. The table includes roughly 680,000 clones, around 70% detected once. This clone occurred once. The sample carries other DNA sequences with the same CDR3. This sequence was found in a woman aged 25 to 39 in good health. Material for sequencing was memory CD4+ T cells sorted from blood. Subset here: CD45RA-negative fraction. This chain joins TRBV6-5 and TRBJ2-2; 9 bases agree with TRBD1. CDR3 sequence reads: CASRRQGANTGELFF. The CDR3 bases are TGTGCCAGCAGGAGACAGGGGGCGAACACCGGGGAGCTGTTTTTT.